The 14 T cell receptor beta chains given below trace back to one sample, sequenced in a study of quantifying T cell responses using KT2 cells. About the research overall: TCR alpha and beta constant-region primers primed reverse transcription of RNA.

The cDNA 3' end received a ligated oligonucleotide with a UMI. An equimolar mix of RC1.1 and RC1.2 primed the beta chain across TRBC1 and TRBC2. TCRdb passed the UMI-ligation and nested PCR reads through MiXCR, listing each CDR3 protein once. Among tens of thousands of distinct CDR3 sequences, about 7.3% were seen once, and the ten largest hold more than 15%. Sequenced material: PBMCs spiked with cells of the T cell clone KT2. The origin of the receptors is a human donor.

V gene TRBV2 combines with J gene TRBJ1-5; no firm D call. Germline V gives CDR1 SNHLY, CDR2 FYNNEI. V gave up 4 bases and J gave up 4 bases, with 11 bases separating them. The CDR3 consists of 14 residues. CDR3 DNA: TGTGCCAGCAGTGTGTGGGAAGGGAATCAGCCCCAGCATTTT. It encodes CASSVWEGNQPQHF.

The table lists this clonotype with a few counts. This sequence joins TRBV11-1 and TRBJ2-3; 9 bases match TRBD1. The CDR3 sequence is 15 residues long. CDR1 and CDR2 (germline): SGHAT, FQDESV (reference sequence). Germline trimming cut 4 bases from V and 8 bases from J; bases unmatched to any gene: 10. This CDR3 reads CASSSGQGGLATQYF. The DNA for the CDR3 is TGTGCCAGCAGCTCGGGACAGGGAGGGTTAGCTACGCAGTATTTT.

The table lists this clonotype with many counts. The V and J genes are TRBV7-2 and TRBJ2-1; D perhaps matches TRBD2 (6 bases). CDR1 SGHTA and CDR2 FQGNSA come from the germline V gene. The CDR3 is 16 residues long. The V end was cut by 1 base, the J end by 0 bases, with 10 bases between. The CDR3 DNA reads as TGTGCCAGCAGCTTAGGACTAGGGGCCTCCTACAATGAGCAGTTCTTC. Amino acids: CASSLGLGASYNEQFF. Complete variable domain (other parts from reference TRBV7-2 and TRBJ2-1): GAGVSQSPSNKVTEKGKDVELRCDPISGHTALYWYRQSLGQGLEFLIYFQGNSAPDKSGLPSDRFSAERTGGSVSTLTIQRTQQEDSAVYLCASSLGLGASYNEQFFGPGTRLTVL.

Turning to this clonotype: A read error may explain this, as a much larger clone is one base away. The chain is built from TRBV19 and TRBJ1-2; maybe TRBD1 (5 bases). Germline lookup yields CDR1 LNHDA and CDR2 SQIVND (reference sequence). The CDR3 length is 13 residues. The CDR3 DNA follows: TGTGCCAGTAGTATTTTCCAGGGCTATGGCTACAACTTC. This translates into CASSIFQGYGYNF.

This clonotype has ten or more counts. This chain connects TRBV12-3 or TRBV12-4 to TRBJ2-3, with TRBD2 as a possible D gene (6 bases). This CDR3 region has 15 residues. The V end lost 3 bases, the J end lost 0 bases, and 10 bases lay between the germline ends. The CDR3 sequence is CASSLWEESTDTQYF. CDR3 sequence (DNA): TGTGCCAGCAGTTTGTGGGAGGAGAGCACAGATACGCAGTATTTT.

This clonotype was counted a few times. The V call is TRBV12-3 or TRBV12-4, the J call TRBJ2-7; D possibly matches TRBD1 or TRBD2 (5 bases each). The CDR3 extends over 13 amino acids. V lost 4 bases and J 0 bases, leaving 7 bases between the germline ends. CDR3 nucleotide sequence: TGTGCCAGCAGTTGGGGACCCTCCTACGAGCAGTACTTC. Translated, it gives CASSWGPSYEQYF.

The sample holds a few counts of this clonotype. The gene calls are TRBV5-1 and TRBJ2-1, with D perhaps given as TRBD1 or TRBD2 (5 bases each). Germline V gives CDR1 SGHRS, CDR2 YFSETQ. The CDR3 runs 21 residues. Between the trimmed V and J ends, which lost 0 bases and 0 bases, there was a span of 25 bases. Written as DNA, the CDR3 is TGCGCCAGCAGCTTGGCCCAGAGGGACCTGTTGTCCTACCTCTCCTACAATGAGCAGTTCTTC. The encoded protein is CASSLAQRDLLSYLSYNEQFF.

The chain combines TRBV27 with TRBJ1-5, with unresolved D. V was clipped by 0 bases and J by 9 bases, with 12 bases between them. CDR3 length equals 14 residues. In germline, CDR1 is MNHEY, CDR2 SMNVEV (reference sequence). The CDR3 DNA follows: TGTGCCAGCAGTTTATCAGGCCAGCACCGGCCCCAGCATTTT. Protein product: CASSLSGQHRPQHF.

The chain carries TRBV30 and TRBJ2-3; D ambiguous. Germline CDR1 is GTSNPN and CDR2 is SVGIG (reference sequence). The CDR3 length is 12 residues. V lost 1 base to trimming and J lost 0 bases, with 2 bases between them. CDR3 loop: CAWSGSTDTQYF. DNA of the CDR3: TGTGCCTGGAGTGGCAGCACAGATACGCAGTATTTT.

In this sample, this clonotype is medium-sized. V is TRBV10-3 and J is TRBJ1-1, with a possible D match to TRBD1 (6 bases). Trimming removed 3 bases at V and 3 bases at J, with 20 bases between. CDR3 length equals 17 residues. Germline values: CDR1 ENHRY, CDR2 SYGVKD. CDR3: CAISDPYHQTGHTEAFF. The CDR3, as DNA: TGTGCCATCAGTGACCCCTACCATCAGACAGGACACACTGAAGCTTTCTTT.

The chain combines TRBV7-6 with TRBJ2-1; no clear D gene. This CDR3 has 15 amino acids. Germline V gives CDR1 SGHVS, CDR2 FNYEAQ. With 1 base removed from V and 0 bases from J, the gap between germline ends came to 7 bases. In DNA, the CDR3 is TGTGCCAGCAGCTTAGAAGTAGACTCCTACAATGAGCAGTTCTTC. Translating it yields CASSLEVDSYNEQFF.

Ten or more counts support this clonotype. The CDR3 coding sequence is TGTGCCAGCAGGGGGACCGAGAGGTATGGCTACACCTTC. It encodes CASRGTERYGYTF. The chain uses TRBV2 and TRBJ1-2; perhaps TRBD1 as D (5 bases). Per the germline V gene, CDR1 is SNHLY and CDR2 is FYNNEI. This CDR3 contains 13 residues. The V end was cut by 6 bases, the J end by 5 bases, with 13 bases between.

The chain has TRBV20-1 and TRBJ2-7, with D perhaps assigned TRBD1 or TRBD2 (5 bases each). Trimming left V 8 bases short and J 2 bases short, with 19 bases between. The CDR3 runs to 14 residues. In germline, CDR1 is DFQATT, CDR2 SNEGSKA (reference sequence). The CDR3: CSTYEYGTPYEQYF. CDR3 DNA sequence: TGCAGTACCTATGAATACGGGACGCCCTACGAGCAGTACTTC.

The sample holds a few counts of this clonotype. This chain joins TRBV7-6 and TRBJ2-3; the D is unclear. Germline assignment: CDR1 SGHVS and CDR2 FNYEAQ. The CDR3 runs 18 residues. Deletions cut 2 bases from V and 0 bases from J, with 18 bases between. The CDR3 nucleotides are TGTGCCAGCAGCTTAATGGCAGCTCAAGCGCCTAGCACAGATACGCAGTATTTT. The encoded protein is CASSLMAAQAPSTDTQYF.